The 16 T cell receptor beta chains presented below share a single source sample, sequenced in a study of T-cell reconstitution after alpha-beta-depleted transplantation in children. Researchers prepared the TCRbeta library using unique molecular identifiers, the study reports. TCRdb re-analysed the PCR reads in MiXCR, keeping a single row per CDR3 protein. The table lists hundreds of thousands of distinct CDR3 sequences, around 14% of them singletons. The specimen comprised PBMCs, sampled before TCRalphabeta/CD19-depleted stem cell transplant. The origin of the receptors is a girl aged 2 to 9 with congenital amegakaryocytic thrombocytopenia, due to receive a stem cell transplant.

Concerning this clonotype: Mismatch with germline at one junction end may stem from a read error. The chain combines TRBV3-1 with TRBJ2-2; 10 positions agree with TRBD2. Looked up from germline, CDR1 is LGHDT and CDR2 is YNNKEL (reference sequence). CDR3 length equals 18 residues. This chain's CDR3 is CACSLKFASGSPTGELFF. The CDR3 DNA follows: TGTGCCTGCAGTTTAAAGTTTGCTAGCGGGAGTCCCACCGGGGAGCTGTTTTTT.

This clonotype has ten or more counts. The CDR3 DNA follows: TGCGCCAGCAGCCCCCGACAGGGAATCGGGGAGCTGTTTTTT. Translated: CASSPRQGIGELFF. The V and J genes are TRBV5-1 and TRBJ2-2; 7 nucleotides align to TRBD1. The V and J ends lost 4 bases and 7 bases, in that order; junction bases with no gene match: 7. Germline V CDR1 and CDR2: SGHRS, YFSETQ. CDR3 length: 14 residues.

This clonotype was observed many times. The CDR3 DNA is TGTGCCAGCAGCGTAGTCTCCTTTTCCCCAGAGCAGTACTTC. This sequence encodes CASSVVSFSPEQYF. The rearrangement links TRBV9 to TRBJ2-7; no definite D call. This CDR3 is built from 14 residues. In germline, CDR1 is SGDLS, CDR2 YYNGEE. Deletions cut 0 bases from V and 7 bases from J, with 14 bases between.

The CDR3 sequence is CSATGLAGAYEQFF. CDR3 DNA: TGCAGTGCTACCGGACTAGCGGGAGCATATGAGCAGTTCTTC. The chain combines TRBV20-1 with TRBJ2-1; 13 bases agree with TRBD2. After removal of 4 bases from V and 8 bases from J, the junction contained 5 bases not matched to a gene. The CDR3 has 14 amino acids. Germline assignment: CDR1 DFQATT and CDR2 SNEGSKA (reference sequence).

This clonotype occurred many times. The chain uses TRBV5-1 and TRBJ1-1; 8 bases line up with TRBD1. Germline V CDR1 and CDR2: SGHRS, YFSETQ. The V segment lost 0 bases and the J segment 10 bases; nucleotides outside the gene matches: 5. CDR3 length: 13 residues. CDR3 coding DNA: TGCGCCAGCAGCTTGGGACAGGGGATGATAGCTTTCTTT. Protein sequence: CASSLGQGMIAFF.

This clonotype was observed at least ten times. This rearrangement joins TRBV18 to TRBJ1-2, with 9 nucleotides matching TRBD1. This CDR3 is built from 15 residues. The ends lost 3 bases at V and 4 bases at J; junction bases unmatched: 6. Germline V gene sequence: CDR1 KGHSH, CDR2 LQKENI. CDR3 in DNA: TGTGCCAGCTCACCCCGGGACAGGGCAAGCTATGGCTACACCTTC. This translates into CASSPRDRASYGYTF.

This clonotype appeared a few times. The rearrangement links TRBV7-9 to TRBJ2-7; TRBD1 matches 9 bases. J gave up 4 bases and V 5 bases, and 12 bases lay outside the gene matches. Per germline, CDR1 SEHNR and CDR2 FQNEAQ (reference sequence). This CDR3 comprises 16 residues. CDR3 sequence: CASSPRTGTGSYEQYF. The CDR3 DNA is TGTGCCAGCAGCCCCAGGACCGGGACAGGGAGTTACGAGCAGTACTTC. Complete variable domain (other parts from reference TRBV7-9 and TRBJ2-7): DTGVSQNPRHKITKRGQNVTFRCDPISEHNRLYWYRQTLGQGPEFLTYFQNEAQLEKSRLLSDRFSAERPKGSFSTLEIQRTEQGDSAMYLCASSPRTGTGSYEQYFGPGTRLTVT.

The rearrangement links TRBV5-1 to TRBJ2-1; TRBD2 agrees at 8 bases. CDR1 is SGHRS, CDR2 YFSETQ, per germline. CDR3 size: 17 residues. Trimming removed 0 bases from V and 4 bases from J; junction bases left unmatched: 9. CDR3 coding DNA: TGCGCCAGCAGCTTGGCTACAACTAGCGGTACTTACAATGAGCAGTTCTTC. As protein: CASSLATTSGTYNEQFF.

The sample holds many counts of this clonotype. The chain joins TRBV5-1 to TRBJ2-3, with D perhaps assigned TRBD1 or TRBD2 (6 bases each). CDR3 length: 15 residues. Trimming took off 0 bases at V and 4 bases at J, with 12 bases between the two ends. Germline CDR1 and CDR2: SGHRS and YFSETQ. The CDR3 is CASSLVGGRPDTQYF. CDR3 nucleotides: TGCGCCAGCAGCTTGGTTGGGGGGCGCCCAGATACGCAGTATTTT.

The chain carries TRBV6-4 and TRBJ2-1; 9 bases are a match to TRBD1. The CDR3 contains 15 residues. Trimming cost V 5 bases and J 10 bases; bases outside gene matches: 12. Germline values: CDR1 MRHNA, CDR2 SNTAGT. The CDR3 DNA sequence: TGTGCCAGCAGTCCAGCCCCGGGACAGGGCGGAGAGCAGTTCTTC. Translated: CASSPAPGQGGEQFF.

This clonotype occurred many times. The chain is built from TRBV4-1 and TRBJ2-3, with a possible D match to TRBD2 (5 bases). The length of the CDR3 is 18 residues. Germline assignment: CDR1 MGHRA and CDR2 YSYEKL. Trimming stripped 4 bases from V and 3 bases from J, with 23 bases between. CDR3 loop: CASSPQVMEAFETDTQYF. The DNA of the CDR3 is TGCGCCAGCAGCCCTCAGGTGATGGAGGCGTTTGAAACAGATACGCAGTATTTT.

In this sample, this clonotype turned up many times. This chain links TRBV5-4 with TRBJ1-3, with D unresolved. CDR3 length: 15 residues. Germline V lookup: CDR1 SGHNT, CDR2 YYREEE (reference sequence). Trimming pared 0 bases from V and 0 bases from J, leaving 7 bases between. The CDR3 nucleotides read TGTGCCAGCAGCTTGGTGGGAGCCTCTGGAAACACCATATATTTT. Translating it yields CASSLVGASGNTIYF.

The gene calls are TRBV5-1 and TRBJ1-5; D is unresolved. In germline, CDR1 is SGHRS, CDR2 YFSETQ. This CDR3 is 11 amino acids long. Trimming stripped 4 bases from V and 6 bases from J, with 5 bases between. In nucleotides, the CDR3 is TGCGCCAGCAGCCGTCGTCAGCCCCAGCATTTT. This sequence encodes CASSRRQPQHF.

The chain employs TRBV5-1 and TRBJ2-7, with 7 bases lining up with TRBD2. V was pared by 3 bases and J by 6 bases, with 6 bases of the junction left unmatched. Germline-derived CDR1 and CDR2 are SGHRS and YFSETQ. The CDR3 totals 13 residues. CDR3 bases: TGCGCCAGCAGCTCGAGCGGGGTAGGCGAGCAGTACTTC. Protein product: CASSSSGVGEQYF.

This clonotype has a single count. This clone may be a read error of a much larger clone one base away. This chain's CDR3 is CASSLFSGHTQYF. CDR3 DNA: TGCGCCAGCAGCTTGTTCAGTGGGCATACGCAGTATTTT. V is TRBV5-1 and J is TRBJ2-3, with D unresolved. Germline assignment: CDR1 SGHRS and CDR2 YFSETQ. The CDR3 runs to 13 residues. V lost 1 base and J 7 bases, leaving 10 bases between the germline ends.

This clonotype was found once. This chain connects TRBV6-5 to TRBJ2-1; unclear D gene. This CDR3 comprises 16 residues. Germline values: CDR1 MNHEY, CDR2 SVGAGI. Trimming took 0 bases from V and 0 from J, leaving 9 bases between them. The CDR3 bases are TGTGCCAGCAGTTACTCGAGCTGGAGCTCCTACAATGAGCAGTTCTTC. This codes for CASSYSSWSSYNEQFF.